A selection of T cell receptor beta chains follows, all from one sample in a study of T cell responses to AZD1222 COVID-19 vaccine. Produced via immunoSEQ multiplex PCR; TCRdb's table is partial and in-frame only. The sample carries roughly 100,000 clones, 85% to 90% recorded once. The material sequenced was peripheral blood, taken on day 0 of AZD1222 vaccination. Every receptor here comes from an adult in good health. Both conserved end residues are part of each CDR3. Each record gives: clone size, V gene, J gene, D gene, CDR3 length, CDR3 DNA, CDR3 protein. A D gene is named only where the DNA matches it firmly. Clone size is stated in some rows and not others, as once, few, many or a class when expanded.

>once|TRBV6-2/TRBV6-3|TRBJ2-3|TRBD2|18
TGTGCCAGCAGTTACTCGACGGAATCTAGCGGGAGGCGGAATACGCAGTATTTT
CASSYSTESSGRRNTQYF
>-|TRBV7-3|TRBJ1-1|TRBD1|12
TGTGCCAGCAGCCCAGGGGGTACTGAAGCTTTCTTT
CASSPGGTEAFF
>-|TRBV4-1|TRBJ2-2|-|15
TGCGCCAGCAGCCAAGATCCCGGGAGCACCGGGGAGCTGTTTTTT
CASSQDPGSTGELFF
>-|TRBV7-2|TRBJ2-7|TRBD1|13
TGTGCCAGCAGCTTCGGGACAGGACGCGAGCAGTACTTC
CASSFGTGREQYF
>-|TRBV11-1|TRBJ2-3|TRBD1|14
TGTGCCAGCAGCTTGAGGGGGCTGGCAGATACGCAGTATTTT
CASSLRGLADTQYF
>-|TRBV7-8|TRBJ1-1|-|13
TGTGCCAGCACCCTCGGGGGCCACACTGAAGCTTTCTTT
CASTLGGHTEAFF
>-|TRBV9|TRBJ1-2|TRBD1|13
TGTGCCAGCAGCGTCGCACAGGGGGCTGGCTACACCTTC
CASSVAQGAGYTF
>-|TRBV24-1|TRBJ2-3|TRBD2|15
TGTGCCACCAGTGATTTGCGTGGGGGGGGTGATACGCAGTATTTT
CATSDLRGGGDTQYF
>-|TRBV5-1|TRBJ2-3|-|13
TGCGCCAGCAGCTTGGTTGGCACAGATACGCAGTATTTT
CASSLVGTDTQYF
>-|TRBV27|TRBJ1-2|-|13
TGTGCCAGCGCCTGGGGGGGAAACTATGGCTACACCTTC
CASAWGGNYGYTF
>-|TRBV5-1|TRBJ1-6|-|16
TGCGCCAGCAGGGGGCCCTTCGGGGAATATAATTCACCCCTCCACTTT
CASRGPFGEYNSPLHF
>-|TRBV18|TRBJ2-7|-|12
TGTGCCAGCTCATCTCAGGACTACGAGCAGTACTTC
CASSSQDYEQYF
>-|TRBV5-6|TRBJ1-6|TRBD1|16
TGTGCCAGCAGCTCGACCGGGACAGGGATGAATTCACCCCTCCACTTT
CASSSTGTGMNSPLHF
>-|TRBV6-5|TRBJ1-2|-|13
TGTGCCAGCAGTTACGGCGGCTTTAATGGCTACACCTTC
CASSYGGFNGYTF
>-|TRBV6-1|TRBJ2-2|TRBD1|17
TGTGCCAGCAGTGAAGGCATTGGGACAGTTTTCACCGGGGAGCTGTTTTTT
CASSEGIGTVFTGELFF
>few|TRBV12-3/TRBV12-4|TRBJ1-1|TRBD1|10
TGTGCCAGCGGGACAGGGAAAGCTTTCTTT
CASGTGKAFF
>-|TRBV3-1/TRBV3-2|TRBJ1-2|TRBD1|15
TGTGCCAGCAGCCAAGACCAGACAGGGTACTATGGCTACACCTTC
CASSQDQTGYYGYTF
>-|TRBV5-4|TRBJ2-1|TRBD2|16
TGTGCCAGCAGCTTACTAGCGGGTAGCTCCTACAATGAGCAGTTCTTC
CASSLLAGSSYNEQFF
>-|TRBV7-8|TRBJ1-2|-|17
TGTGCCAGCAGCCTCCTGCTTGGGCAGCTCGGGCCCGATGGCTACACCTTC
CASSLLLGQLGPDGYTF
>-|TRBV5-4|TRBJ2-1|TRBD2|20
TGTGCCAGCAGTCGGGGGGCTAGCGGGAGTTCGGGGAGCTCCTACAATGAGCAGTTCTTC
CASSRGASGSSGSSYNEQFF
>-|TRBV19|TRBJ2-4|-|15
TGTGCCAGTAGAGGGACTGCCAGAGCCAAAAACATTCAGTACTTC
CASRGTARAKNIQYF
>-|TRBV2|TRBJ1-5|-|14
TGTGCCAGCAGTCGGGATCCCAACGGTCAGCCCCAGCATTTT
CASSRDPNGQPQHF
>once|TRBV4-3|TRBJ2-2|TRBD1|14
TGCGCCAGCAGCCAGGGACAGGGGACCGGGGAGCTGTTTTTT
CASSQGQGTGELFF
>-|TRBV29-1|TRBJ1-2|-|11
TGCAGCGCTCGGGGCGGTTGGGGCTACACCTTC
CSARGGWGYTF
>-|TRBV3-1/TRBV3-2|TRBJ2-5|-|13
TGTGCCAGCAGCCGGATGAGCCAGGAGACCCAGTACTTC
CASSRMSQETQYF
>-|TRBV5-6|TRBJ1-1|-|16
TGTGCCAGCAGCTTGGAAAGGGGCAGACTGAACACTGAAGCTTTCTTT
CASSLERGRLNTEAFF
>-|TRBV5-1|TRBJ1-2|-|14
TGCGCCAGCAGCTTGGACCAGGTTTCCTATGGCTACACCTTC
CASSLDQVSYGYTF
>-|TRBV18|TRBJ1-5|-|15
TGTGCCAGCTCACCATCCCCGGTAGGCAATCAGCCCCAGCATTTT
CASSPSPVGNQPQHF
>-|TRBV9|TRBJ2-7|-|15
TGTGCCAGCAGCGTATCGGCACAACAAGCTGGCGAGCAGTACTTC
CASSVSAQQAGEQYF
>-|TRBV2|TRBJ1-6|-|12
TGTGCCAGCAGTGAATTAGGAGGCACCCTCCACTTT
CASSELGGTLHF
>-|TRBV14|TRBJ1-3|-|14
TGTGCCAGCAGCCCCAGCTGGACTGGAAACACCATATATTTT
CASSPSWTGNTIYF
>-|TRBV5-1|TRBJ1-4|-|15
TGCGCCAGCAGCTTGGTGGCGGTGGGGAATGAAAAACTGTTTTTT
CASSLVAVGNEKLFF
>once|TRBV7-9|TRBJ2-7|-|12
TGTGCCAGCAGCCCAATATTCCACGAGCAGTACTTC
CASSPIFHEQYF
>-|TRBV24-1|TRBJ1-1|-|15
TGTGCCACCAGTGATCCTTTGGACAGGAACACTGAAGCTTTCTTT
CATSDPLDRNTEAFF
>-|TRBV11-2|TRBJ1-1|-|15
TGTGCCAGCAGCCCCCGAGGGAGTAGGGACACTGAAGCTTTCTTT
CASSPRGSRDTEAFF
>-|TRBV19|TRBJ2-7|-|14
TGTGCCAGTAGTCTAGGCCCCGGCACCCACGAGCAGTACTTC
CASSLGPGTHEQYF
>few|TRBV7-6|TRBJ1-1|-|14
TGTGCCAGCAGCTTAAATGCTAGGAACACTGAAGCTTTCTTT
CASSLNARNTEAFF
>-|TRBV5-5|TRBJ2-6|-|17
TGTGCCAGCAGCTTGATTCCGCCGACCTCTGGGGCCAACGTCCTGACTTTC
CASSLIPPTSGANVLTF
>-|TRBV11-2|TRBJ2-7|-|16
TGTGCCAGCAGCCCCATTTCGCGGAGGGGCTCCTACGAGCAGTACTTC
CASSPISRRGSYEQYF
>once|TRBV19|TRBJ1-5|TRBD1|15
TGTGCCAGTAGTATCGTGGCAGGGGGCTTTCAGCCCCAGCATTTT
CASSIVAGGFQPQHF